The sequence of this T cell receptor beta chain was determined in a study of blood T cell repertoires in COVID-19. Study information: COVID-19 samples collected from the United States, Italy and Spain covered acute and convalescent phases. The analysed material was cDNA or gDNA that came from T cells, B-cell-depleted T cells, or PBMCs.

With 2 bases clipped from V and 9 bases from J, the junction kept 4 bases outside the gene matches. Germline values: CDR1 SGHTA, CDR2 FQGTGA. The CDR3 runs 13 residues. As processed by the authors: Counts of nucleated cells, estimated from reference gene primer amplification, were obtained. Assay: immunoSEQ multiplex PCR; the TCRdb copy retains only in-frame clones and omits some. Clone size and V and J calls were adopted from that table, with D and trimming inferred from the DNA. The sample shows a few hundred thousand clones, 85% to 90% of them seen only once. Sequenced: peripheral blood. The chain carries TRBV7-3 and TRBJ2-1; 7 nucleotides match TRBD1. This receptor was obtained from a woman aged 50 to 65 with active or convalescent COVID-19. CDR3 DNA: TGTGCCAGCAGCTTAGACAGGGATAGTGAGCAGTTCTTC. Residues: CASSLDRDSEQFF.